This T cell receptor beta chain is from a study of beta chain features in type 1 diabetes. Study-wide background: Patients and healthy donors were similar in age, gender and cell yields. General observations from the study: The cDNA sequencing approach could over-represent high-TCR-expressing cells.

The V gene's germline CDR1 is DFQATT and CDR2 SNEGSKA (reference sequence). V lost 6 bases and J lost 4, with 7 bases in between. The CDR3 has 10 amino acids. Donors contributed one heparinised blood draw apiece, averaging about 120 mL. Stem cell-like memory, regulatory, central memory and naive CD4+ cells were sorted via CD45RO/CCR7/CD25/CD127/CD95/CD27. As concerns this clone: Its target is not known.

Every bit of the isolated RNA underwent reverse transcription, so sequencing read expressed TCRB transcripts. The repertoire was sequenced with immunoSEQ multiplex PCR; TCRdb's copy has only in-frame clones and lacks some. The sample has fewer than 500,000 clones, around 14% seen once. This receptor was identified in a young man in good health. Sequenced sample: naive CD4+ T cells from blood. V is TRBV20-1 and J is TRBJ2-7; D might be TRBD1 or TRBD2, each matching 6 bases. This CDR3 reads CSAGGYEQYV. In nucleotides, the CDR3 is TGCAGTGCAGGGGGGTACGAGCAGTACGTC.